This T cell receptor beta chain comes out of a study of OX40 agonist ivuxolimab in advanced cancers. Turning to the study itself: Dose-escalation patients were diagnosed with hepatocellular carcinoma, melanoma, renal cell cancer or head and neck cancer.

The cohort excluded patients with autoimmune disease history or systemic immunosuppression. With baseline, cycle 4 day 1, and cycle 7 day 1 as timepoints, blood was sampled. Repertoires were generated with immunoSEQ multiplex PCR, while TCRdb's copy carries only in-frame clones and drops some. The sample carries 20,000 to 30,000 clones, about 86% recorded once. Between the trimmed V and J ends, which lost 4 bases and 3 bases, there was a span of 10 bases. The V gene's germline CDR1 is MNHEY and CDR2 SMNVEV (reference sequence). CDR3 length: 14 residues. This rearrangement joins TRBV27 to TRBJ1-5, with no clear D. The sequences come from CD4+ or CD8+ T cells sorted from blood, collected in a trial of the OX40 agonist ivuxolimab. The source is an adult with an advanced solid tumor such as melanoma, head and neck, liver or kidney cancer. The chain's CDR3 is CASSSPGFNQPQHF. Here the CDR3 DNA reads TGTGCCAGCAGTTCCCCGGGATTCAATCAGCCCCAGCATTTT.